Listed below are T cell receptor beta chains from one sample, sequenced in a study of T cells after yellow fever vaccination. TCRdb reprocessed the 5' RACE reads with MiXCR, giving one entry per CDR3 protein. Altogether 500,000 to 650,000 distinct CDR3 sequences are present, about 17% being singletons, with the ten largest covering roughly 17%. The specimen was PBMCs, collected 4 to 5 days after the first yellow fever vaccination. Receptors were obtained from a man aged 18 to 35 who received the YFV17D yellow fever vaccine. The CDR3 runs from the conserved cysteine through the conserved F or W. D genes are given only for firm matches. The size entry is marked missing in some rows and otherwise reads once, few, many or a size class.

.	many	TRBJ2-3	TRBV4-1	TGCGCCAGCAGCGGGAGTCCAGATACGCAGTATTTT	CASSGSPDTQYF
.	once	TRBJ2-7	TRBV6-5	TGTGCCAGCAGTTACCCCCACTCATTCTACGAGCAGTACTTC	CASSYPHSFYEQYF
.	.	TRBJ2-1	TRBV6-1	TGTGCCAGCAGAATAACCCTCACTTACAATGAGCAGTTCTTC	CASRITLTYNEQFF
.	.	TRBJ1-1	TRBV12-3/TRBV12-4	TGTGCCAGCAGCCGCCGAGGGGGGGGCATGAACACTGAAGCTTTCTTT	CASSRRGGGMNTEAFF
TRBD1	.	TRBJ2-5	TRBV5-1	TGCGCCAGCAGCTCCCTTCAGACAGGGTTCCAAGAGACCCAGTACTTC	CASSSLQTGFQETQYF
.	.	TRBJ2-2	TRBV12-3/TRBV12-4	TGTGCCAGCAGTTTAGGTCTCCACAGGGCCCTTACCGGGGAGCTGTTTTTT	CASSLGLHRALTGELFF
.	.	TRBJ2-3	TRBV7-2	TGTGCCAGCAGCAGACAGGATACAGATACGCAGTATTTT	CASSRQDTDTQYF
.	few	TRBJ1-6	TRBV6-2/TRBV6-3	TGTGCCAGCAGCTCCATAAAAAACGGAAATTCACCCCTCCACTTT	CASSSIKNGNSPLHF
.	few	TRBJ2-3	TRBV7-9	TGTGCCAGCAGCTTTACAGTTGCAGATACGCAGTATTTT	CASSFTVADTQYF
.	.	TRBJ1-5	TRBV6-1	TGTGCCAGCAGTAAGTACCAGGGTAGCAATCAGCCCCAGCATTTT	CASSKYQGSNQPQHF
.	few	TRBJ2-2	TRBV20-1	TGCAGTGCTAGGGGGATAATCGCGAACACCGGGGAGCTGTTTTTT	CSARGIIANTGELFF
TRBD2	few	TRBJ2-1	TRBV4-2	TGTGCCAGCAGCCAAGCCCCGATAGCGGGAAGCTCCTACAATGAGCAGTTCTTC	CASSQAPIAGSSYNEQFF
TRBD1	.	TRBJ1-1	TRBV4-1	TGCGCCAGCAGCCAACACGGACAGGGCACTGAAGCTTTCTTT	CASSQHGQGTEAFF
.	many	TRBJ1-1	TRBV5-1	TGCGCCAGCATGGACTCGGGGAACACTGAAGCTTTCTTT	CASMDSGNTEAFF
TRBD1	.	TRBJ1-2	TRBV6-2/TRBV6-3	TGTGCCAGCTCCCGGATTATGCTCTTAGCCCGGGACAGGTCCGCAAACTATGGCTACACCTTC	CASSRIMLLARDRSANYGYTF
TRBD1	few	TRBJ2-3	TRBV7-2	TGTGCCAGCAGCGGCCGACAGGGTCCAAGATCCACAGATACGCAGTATTTT	CASSGRQGPRSTDTQYF
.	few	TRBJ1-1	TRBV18	TGTGCCAGCTCACCGAGACATGGCACTGAAGCTTTCTTT	CASSPRHGTEAFF
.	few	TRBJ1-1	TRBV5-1	TGCGCCAGCAGCTTGGCCGGCCTAACCCCCGGGGACACTGAAGCTTTCTTT	CASSLAGLTPGDTEAFF
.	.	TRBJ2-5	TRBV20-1	TGCAGTGCTAGGACCCCCCAAGAGACCCAGTACTTC	CSARTPQETQYF
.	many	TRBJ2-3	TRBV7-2	TGTGCCAGCAGCGGAAACTTCACAGATACGCAGTATTTT	CASSGNFTDTQYF
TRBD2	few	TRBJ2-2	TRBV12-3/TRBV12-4	TGTGCCAGCAGTTTAGTAGCGGGGGGCAGGACCGGGGAGCTGTTTTTT	CASSLVAGGRTGELFF
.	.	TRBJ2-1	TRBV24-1	TGTGCCACCAGTGATCCGCAGGGGCGGGATGAGCAGTTCTTC	CATSDPQGRDEQFF
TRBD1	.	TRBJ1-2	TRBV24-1	TGTGCCACCAGTGGGACAGGGGGTAACTATGGCTACACCTTC	CATSGTGGNYGYTF
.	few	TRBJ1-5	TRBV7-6	TGTGCCAGCAGCTTAGGTGAGGGGACCCAGCCCCAGCATTTT	CASSLGEGTQPQHF
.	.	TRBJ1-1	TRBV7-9	TGTGCCAGCAGCGCAACAAGTAACCCTGAAGCTTTCTTT	CASSATSNPEAFF
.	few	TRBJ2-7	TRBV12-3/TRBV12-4	TGTGCCAGCAGTTTCGGGGATTACTACGAGCAGTACTTC	CASSFGDYYEQYF
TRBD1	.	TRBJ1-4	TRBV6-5	TGTGCCAGCAATCGATTAAGGGGGCAAGAAACTAATGAAAAACTGTTTTTT	CASNRLRGQETNEKLFF
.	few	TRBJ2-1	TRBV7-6	TGTGCCAGCAGCTTCAGCACCGGGGACAATGAGCAGTTCTTC	CASSFSTGDNEQFF
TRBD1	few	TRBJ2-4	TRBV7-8	TGTGCCAGCAGCCACGGACAGGGGAAAAACATTCAGTACTTC	CASSHGQGKNIQYF
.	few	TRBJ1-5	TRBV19	TGTGCCAGTAGTATCGGGTACAATCAGCCCCAGCATTTT	CASSIGYNQPQHF
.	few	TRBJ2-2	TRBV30	TGTGCCTGGAGTGAGGAGATAGGGTACACCGGGGAGCTGTTTTTT	CAWSEEIGYTGELFF
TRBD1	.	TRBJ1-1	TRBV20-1	TGCAGTGCTACCTACAGGGGTGATACTGAAGCTTTCTTT	CSATYRGDTEAFF
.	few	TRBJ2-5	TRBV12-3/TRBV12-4	TGTGCCAGCAGTTTAGGGTTAGGCCAGGGAGAGGAGACCCAGTACTTC	CASSLGLGQGEETQYF
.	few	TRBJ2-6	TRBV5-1	TGCGCCAGCAGCTTTGATAGAAACTCTGGGGCCAACGTCCTGACTTTC	CASSFDRNSGANVLTF
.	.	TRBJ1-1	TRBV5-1	TGCGCCAGCAGCGAACTTCCGGGGAACACTGAAGCTTTCTTT	CASSELPGNTEAFF
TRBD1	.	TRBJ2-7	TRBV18	TGTGCCAGCGGGGGACAGGGGGCTTTCTACGAGCAGTACTTC	CASGGQGAFYEQYF
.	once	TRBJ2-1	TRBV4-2	TGTGCCAGCAGCTCGGGGCAGCTAAACTCCTACAATGAGCAGTTCTTC	CASSSGQLNSYNEQFF
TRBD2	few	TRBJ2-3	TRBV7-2	TGTGCCAGCAGCTTAGAACGACTAGCGGGAGTAGATACGCAGTATTTT	CASSLERLAGVDTQYF
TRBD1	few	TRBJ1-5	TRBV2	TGTGCCAGCAGTGAGATGGCAGGGGGACAGCCCCAGCATTTT	CASSEMAGGQPQHF
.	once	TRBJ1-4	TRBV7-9	TGTGCCAGCAGCTTAGTCGGGACGTTAAATGAAAAACTGTTTTTT	CASSLVGTLNEKLFF
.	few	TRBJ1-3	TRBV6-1	TGTGCCAGCAGTCCCCTCTTTGGGCGAAACACCATATATTTT	CASSPLFGRNTIYF
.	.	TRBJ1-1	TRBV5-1	TGCGCCAGCAGCTCTCAACTTATGGGAAACACTGAAGCTTTCTTT	CASSSQLMGNTEAFF
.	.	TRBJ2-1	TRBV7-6	TGTGCCAGCAGCAGCTGGGGGCGGGACAATGAGCAGTTCTTC	CASSSWGRDNEQFF
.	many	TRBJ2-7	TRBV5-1	TGCGCCAGCAGCTTGGTTCCGCAGCAGGGCGGCTACGAGCAGTACTTC	CASSLVPQQGGYEQYF
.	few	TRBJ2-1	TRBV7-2	TGTGCCAGCAGCCTTTTTAGGGGCGATGAGCAGTTCTTC	CASSLFRGDEQFF
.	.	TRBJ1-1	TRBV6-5	TGTGCCAGCAGTTATCGGGGACTTAGGACTGAAGCTTTCTTT	CASSYRGLRTEAFF
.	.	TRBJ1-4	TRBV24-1	TGTGCCACCAGTGATTACTCCCGGGGGCCTCCGAAACTGTTTTTT	CATSDYSRGPPKLFF
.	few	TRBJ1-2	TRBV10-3	TGTGCCATCAGTGCAGAAAACTATGGCTACACCTTC	CAISAENYGYTF
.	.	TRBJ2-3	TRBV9	TGTGCCAGCAGCGTAATTGGGGGCACAGATACGCAGTATTTT	CASSVIGGTDTQYF
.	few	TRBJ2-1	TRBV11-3	TGTGCCAGCAGCTCGTCGGAGGAGCAGTTCTTC	CASSSSEEQFF